The clone carrying this T cell receptor (beta chain) has only one observation. Its antigen is unidentified. For sorted subsets, 150 to 200 ng DNA per replicate equaled roughly 29,000 T cell genomes. Original methodology: Junction-only sequences without quality scores were provided by ImmunoSEQ, so filtering was different. TCRdb keeps only in-frame clones here, not all; method: immunoSEQ multiplex PCR. V and J calls and clone size are given by that table; D and trimming were obtained from the DNA. The sample contains some 1.5 million clones, under 99% of which appear only once. These data come from a study of shared clonotypes between healthy human individuals. Points from the study as a whole: Across a handful of donors, naive CD4 shared around 5%, naive CD8 approximately 3.5%, memory CD4 2% to 2.5%, memory CD8 0.4%.

The study separated CD4+ cells into CD45RA+ naive and CD45RA-negative memory subsets. Sequenced sample: naive CD4+ T cells sorted from blood. Subset given: CD45RA+ positively selected. The receptor was derived from a man aged 30-40 years in good health.

The CDR3 coding sequence is TGTGCCAGCTCACCACCCTACGAGCAGTACTTC. Protein sequence: CASSPPYEQYF. The J gene is TRBJ2-7, the V gene TRBV18; D gene unclear. Looked up from germline, CDR1 is KGHSH and CDR2 is LQKENI. This CDR3 is 11 amino acids long. Trimming stripped 0 bases from V and 3 bases from J, with 0 bases between.